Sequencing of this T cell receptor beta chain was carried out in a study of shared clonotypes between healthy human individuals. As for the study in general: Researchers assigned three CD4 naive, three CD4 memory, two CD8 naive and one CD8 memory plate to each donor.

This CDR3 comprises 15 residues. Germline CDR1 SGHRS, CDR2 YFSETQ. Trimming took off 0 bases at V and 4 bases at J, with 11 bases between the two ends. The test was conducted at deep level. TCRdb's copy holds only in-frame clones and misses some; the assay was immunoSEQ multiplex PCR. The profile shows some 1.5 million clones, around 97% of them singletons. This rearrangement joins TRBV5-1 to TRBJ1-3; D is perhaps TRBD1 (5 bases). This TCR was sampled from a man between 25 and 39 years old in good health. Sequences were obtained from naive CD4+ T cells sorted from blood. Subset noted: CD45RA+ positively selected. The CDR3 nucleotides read TGCGCCAGCAGCTTGGGTGGGGGAGTCGGAAACACCATATATTTT. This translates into CASSLGGGVGNTIYF.